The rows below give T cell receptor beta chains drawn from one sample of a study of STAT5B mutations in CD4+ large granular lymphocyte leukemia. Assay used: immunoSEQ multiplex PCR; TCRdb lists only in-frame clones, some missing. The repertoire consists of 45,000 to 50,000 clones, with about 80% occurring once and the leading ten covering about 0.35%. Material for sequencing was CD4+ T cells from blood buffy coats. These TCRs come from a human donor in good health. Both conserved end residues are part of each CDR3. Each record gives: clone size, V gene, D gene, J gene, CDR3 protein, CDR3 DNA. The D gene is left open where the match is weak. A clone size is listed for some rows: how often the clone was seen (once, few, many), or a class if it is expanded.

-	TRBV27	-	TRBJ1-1	CASSLRSVTEAFF	TGTGCCAGCAGTTTAAGATCCGTCACTGAAGCTTTCTTT
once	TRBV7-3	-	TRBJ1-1	CASSFKGWDTEAFF	TGTGCCAGCAGCTTTAAGGGGTGGGACACTGAAGCTTTCTTT
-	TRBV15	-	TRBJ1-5	CATSRDQGQPQHF	TGTGCCACCAGCAGAGATCAGGGTCAGCCCCAGCATTTT
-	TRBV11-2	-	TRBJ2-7	CASSSQGKQYF	TGTGCCAGCAGCTCACAGGGCAAACAGTACTTC
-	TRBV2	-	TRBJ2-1	CASTADVGEQFF	TGTGCCAGTACCGCGGACGTCGGTGAGCAGTTCTTC
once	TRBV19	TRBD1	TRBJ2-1	CASSIGGTVSYNEQFF	TGTGCCAGTAGTATAGGGGGGACAGTCTCCTACAATGAGCAGTTCTTC
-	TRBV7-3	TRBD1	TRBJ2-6	CASSLPRQGSNVLTF	TGTGCCAGCAGCTTGCCCCGACAGGGTTCCAACGTCCTGACTTTC
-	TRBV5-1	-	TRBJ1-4	CASNRGGTNEKLFF	TGCGCCAGCAACCGGGGGGGGACTAATGAAAAACTGTTTTTT
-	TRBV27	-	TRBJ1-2	CASSLTSYGGKGYTF	TGTGCCAGCAGTTTAACAAGTTACGGGGGTAAGGGCTACACCTTC
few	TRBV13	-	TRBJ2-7	CASSIQGVYEQYF	TGTGCCAGCAGCATTCAGGGAGTCTACGAGCAGTACTTC
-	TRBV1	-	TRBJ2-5	CTSSSRDRIQETQYF	TGCACCAGCAGCTCAAGGGACCGGATCCAAGAGACCCAGTACTTC
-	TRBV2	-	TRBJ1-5	CASTGEGNQPQHF	TGTGCCAGCACAGGGGAAGGCAATCAGCCCCAGCATTTT
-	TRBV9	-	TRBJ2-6	CASSVRRVKTGLGANVLTF	TGTGCCAGCAGCGTCCGACGGGTCAAAACAGGACTTGGGGCCAACGTCCTGACTTTC
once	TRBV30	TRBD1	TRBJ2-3	CAWGQGYTGDTQYF	TGTGCCTGGGGACAGGGATACACAGGAGATACGCAGTATTTT
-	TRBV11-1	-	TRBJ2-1	CASSHHGVSMDEQFF	TGTGCCAGCAGCCATCACGGGGTTAGTATGGATGAGCAGTTCTTC
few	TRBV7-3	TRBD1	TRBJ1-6	CASSLNRGGDSPLHF	TGTGCCAGCAGCTTAAACAGGGGGGGGGATTCACCCCTCCACTTT
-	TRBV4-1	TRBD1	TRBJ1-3	CASGGQGVSLNTIYF	TGCGCCAGTGGGGGACAGGGGGTTAGTTTGAACACCATATATTTT
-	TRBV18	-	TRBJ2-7	CASSRRPGNEQYF	TGTGCCAGCTCTCGTAGGCCTGGGAACGAGCAGTACTTC
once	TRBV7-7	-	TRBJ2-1	CASSPARGDSSYNEQFF	TGTGCCAGCAGCCCGGCCCGGGGCGATAGCTCCTACAATGAGCAGTTCTTC
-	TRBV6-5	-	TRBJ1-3	CASSQPSGNTIYF	TGTGCCAGCAGTCAACCGTCTGGAAACACCATATATTTT
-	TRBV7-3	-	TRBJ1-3	CASSQGPGNTIYF	TGTGCCAGCAGCCAGGGGCCCGGAAACACCATATATTTT
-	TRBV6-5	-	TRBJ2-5	CASSYMLDGEQYF	TGTGCCAGCAGTTACATGCTAGATGGGGAGCAGTACTTC
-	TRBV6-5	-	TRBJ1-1	CASSPRHAEAFF	TGTGCCAGCAGCCCCCGTCACGCTGAAGCTTTCTTT
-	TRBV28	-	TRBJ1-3	CASSHGRSGNTIYF	TGTGCCAGCAGCCATGGACGATCTGGAAACACCATATATTTT
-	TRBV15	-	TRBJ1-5	CATSRVQGGQPQHF	TGTGCCACCAGCAGAGTACAGGGCGGCCAGCCCCAGCATTTT
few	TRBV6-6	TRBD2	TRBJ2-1	CASSPGLAARGHEQFF	TGTGCCAGCAGTCCCGGACTAGCGGCCAGGGGTCATGAGCAGTTCTTC
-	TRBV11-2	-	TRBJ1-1	CASSLWENTEAFF	TGTGCCAGCAGCTTGTGGGAGAACACTGAAGCTTTCTTT
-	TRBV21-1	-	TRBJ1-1	CASSKKVKSNLEAFF	TGTGCCAGCAGCAAAAAGGTGAAGTCAAACTTGGAAGCTTTCTTT
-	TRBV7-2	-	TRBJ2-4	CASSLEGAGEAKNIQYF	TGTGCCAGCAGCTTAGAGGGGGCGGGGGAAGCCAAAAACATTCAGTACTTC
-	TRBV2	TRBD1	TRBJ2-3	CASREQGASTDTQYF	TGTGCCAGCAGAGAACAGGGGGCAAGCACAGATACGCAGTATTTT
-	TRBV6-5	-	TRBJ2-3	CASSLRGASTDTQYF	TGTGCCAGCAGTCTCCGGGGGGCTAGCACAGATACGCAGTATTTT
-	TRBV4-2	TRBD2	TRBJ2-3	CASSQDGWTSEPDTQYF	TGTGCCAGCAGCCAAGACGGCTGGACTAGCGAACCAGATACGCAGTATTTT
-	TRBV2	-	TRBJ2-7	CASSAAYEQYF	TGTGCCAGCAGTGCCGCCTACGAGCAGTACTTC
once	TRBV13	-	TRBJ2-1	CASSFYVRGFSYNEQFF	TGTGCCAGCAGCTTCTATGTAAGGGGGTTCTCCTACAATGAGCAGTTCTTC
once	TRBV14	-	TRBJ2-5	CASSQDGRDKSKETQYF	TGTGCCAGCAGCCAAGATGGTCGGGACAAGTCTAAAGAGACCCAGTACTTC
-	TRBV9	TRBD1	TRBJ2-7	CASSGQGNEQYF	TGTGCCAGCAGCGGACAGGGGAACGAGCAGTACTTC
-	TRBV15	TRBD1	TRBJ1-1	CATRTGDLNTEAFF	TGTGCCACCAGGACAGGGGATTTGAACACTGAAGCTTTCTTT
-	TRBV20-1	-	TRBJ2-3	CSAAPTDTQYF	TGCAGTGCCGCCCCCACAGATACGCAGTATTTT
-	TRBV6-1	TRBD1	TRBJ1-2	CASSDRAGTGSGYTF	TGTGCCAGCAGTGACCGAGCAGGGACAGGGTCGGGCTACACCTTC
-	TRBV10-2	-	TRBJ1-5	CASSERVINQPQHF	TGCGCCAGCAGTGAGAGGGTGATTAATCAGCCCCAGCATTTT
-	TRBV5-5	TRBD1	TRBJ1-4	CASSSYRDSNEKLFF	TGTGCCAGCAGCTCCTACCGGGACAGTAATGAAAAACTGTTTTTT
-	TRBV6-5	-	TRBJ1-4	CASSYSGEKLFF	TGTGCCAGCAGTTATTCTGGAGAAAAACTGTTTTTT
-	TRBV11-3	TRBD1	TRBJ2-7	CASSVGTGARDEQYF	TGTGCCAGCAGCGTTGGGACAGGGGCACGGGACGAGCAGTACTTC
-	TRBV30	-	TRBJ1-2	CAWSEYTNYGYTF	TGTGCCTGGAGTGAGTATACAAACTATGGCTACACCTTC
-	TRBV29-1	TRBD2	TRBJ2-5	CSVTSGGRETQYF	TGCAGCGTGACTAGCGGGGGCCGAGAGACCCAGTACTTC
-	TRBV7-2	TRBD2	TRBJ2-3	CASSYQAGGTDTQYF	TGTGCCAGCAGTTATCAAGCGGGAGGCACAGATACGCAGTATTTT
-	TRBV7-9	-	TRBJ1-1	CASSLAGIGYTEAFF	TGTGCCAGCAGCTTAGCGGGAATTGGGTACACTGAAGCTTTCTTT
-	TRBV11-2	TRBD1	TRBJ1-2	CASSPDDWTGTYGYTF	TGTGCCAGCAGCCCCGACGATTGGACAGGGACTTATGGCTACACCTTC
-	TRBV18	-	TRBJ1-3	CASSRDTGNTIYF	TGTGCCAGCTCCCGGGACACTGGAAACACCATATATTTT
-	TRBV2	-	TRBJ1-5	CASRKGIGQPQHF	TGTGCCAGCAGAAAGGGGATAGGTCAGCCCCAGCATTTT
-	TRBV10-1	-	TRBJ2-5	CASSRGHQETQYF	TGCGCCAGCAGTAGGGGACACCAAGAGACCCAGTACTTC